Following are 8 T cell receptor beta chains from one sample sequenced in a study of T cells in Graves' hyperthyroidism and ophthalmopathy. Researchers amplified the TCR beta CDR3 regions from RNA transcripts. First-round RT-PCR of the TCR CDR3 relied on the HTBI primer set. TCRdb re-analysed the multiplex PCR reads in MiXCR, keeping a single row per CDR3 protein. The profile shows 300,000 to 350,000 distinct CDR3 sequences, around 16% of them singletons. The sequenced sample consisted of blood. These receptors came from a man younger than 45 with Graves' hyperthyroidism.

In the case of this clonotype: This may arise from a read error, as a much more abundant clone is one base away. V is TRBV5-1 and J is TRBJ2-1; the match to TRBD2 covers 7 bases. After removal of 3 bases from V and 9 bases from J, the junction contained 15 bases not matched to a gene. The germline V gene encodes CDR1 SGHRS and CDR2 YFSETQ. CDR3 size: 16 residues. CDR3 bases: TGCGCCAGCAGCTCCACACTAGTGGGAGGGCGCGGTGAGCAGTTCTTC. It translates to CASSSTLVGGRGEQFF.

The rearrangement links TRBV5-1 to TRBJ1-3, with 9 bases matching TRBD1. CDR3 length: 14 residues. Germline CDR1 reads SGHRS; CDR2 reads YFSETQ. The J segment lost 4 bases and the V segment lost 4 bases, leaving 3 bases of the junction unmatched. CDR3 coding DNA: TGCGCCAGCAGCGCAGGGACAGGGGGAAACACCATATATTTT. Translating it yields CASSAGTGGNTIYF.

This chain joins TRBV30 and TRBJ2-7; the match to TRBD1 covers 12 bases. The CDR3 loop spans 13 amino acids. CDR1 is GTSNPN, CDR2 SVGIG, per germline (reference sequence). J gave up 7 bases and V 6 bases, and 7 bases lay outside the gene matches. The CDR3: CACPGQGAGEQYF. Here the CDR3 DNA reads TGTGCCTGCCCGGGACAGGGGGCGGGGGAGCAGTACTTC.

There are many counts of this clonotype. The CDR3 coding sequence is TGTGCCAGCAGTTACCTGGAAGGACAGCCTACAGATACGCAGTATTTT. Protein product: CASSYLEGQPTDTQYF. This sequence joins TRBV6-2 or TRBV6-3 and TRBJ2-3; the D gene is possibly TRBD1 (6 bases). CDR3 size: 16 residues. Looked up from germline, CDR1 is MNHEY and CDR2 is SVGEGT. The V end lost 2 bases, the J end lost 3 bases, and 15 bases lay between the germline ends.

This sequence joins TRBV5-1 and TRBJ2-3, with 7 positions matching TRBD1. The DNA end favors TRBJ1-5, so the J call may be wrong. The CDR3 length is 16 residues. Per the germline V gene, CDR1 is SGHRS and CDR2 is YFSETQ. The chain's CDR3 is CASSSQTGIGTDTQHF. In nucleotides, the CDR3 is TGCGCCAGCAGCTCCCAGACAGGGATTGGAACAGATACGCAGCATTTT.

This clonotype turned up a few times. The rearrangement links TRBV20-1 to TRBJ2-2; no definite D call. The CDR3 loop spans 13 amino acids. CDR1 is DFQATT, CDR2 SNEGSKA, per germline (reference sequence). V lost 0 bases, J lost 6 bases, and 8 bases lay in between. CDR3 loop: CSARDAAAGELFF. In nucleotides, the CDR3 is TGCAGTGCTAGAGATGCGGCGGCCGGGGAGCTGTTTTTT.

CDR3: CASSGGEWGSYNEQFF. The DNA of the CDR3 is TGTGCCAGCAGCGGGGGTGAGTGGGGCTCCTACAATGAGCAGTTCTTC. The chain carries TRBV7-6 and TRBJ2-1; D may be TRBD1 or TRBD2 (5 bases each). This CDR3 spans 16 amino acids. Trimming cost V 5 bases and J 0 bases, with 14 bases left between them. CDR1 SGHVS and CDR2 FNYEAQ come from the germline V gene. Full variable domain (missing parts from reference TRBV7-6 and TRBJ2-1): GAGVSQSPRYKVTKRGQDVALRCDPISGHVSLYWYRQALGQGPEFLTYFNYEAQQDKSGLPNDRFSAERPEGSISTLTIQRTEQRDSAMYRCASSGGEWGSYNEQFFGPGTRLTVL.

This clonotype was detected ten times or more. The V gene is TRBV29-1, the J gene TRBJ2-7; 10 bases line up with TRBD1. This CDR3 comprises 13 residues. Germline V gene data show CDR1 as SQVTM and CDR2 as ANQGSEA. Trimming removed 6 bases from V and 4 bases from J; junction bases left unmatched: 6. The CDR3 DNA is TGCAGCGTACCGGGACAGGGGAAGTACGAGCAGTACTTC. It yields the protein CSVPGQGKYEQYF.